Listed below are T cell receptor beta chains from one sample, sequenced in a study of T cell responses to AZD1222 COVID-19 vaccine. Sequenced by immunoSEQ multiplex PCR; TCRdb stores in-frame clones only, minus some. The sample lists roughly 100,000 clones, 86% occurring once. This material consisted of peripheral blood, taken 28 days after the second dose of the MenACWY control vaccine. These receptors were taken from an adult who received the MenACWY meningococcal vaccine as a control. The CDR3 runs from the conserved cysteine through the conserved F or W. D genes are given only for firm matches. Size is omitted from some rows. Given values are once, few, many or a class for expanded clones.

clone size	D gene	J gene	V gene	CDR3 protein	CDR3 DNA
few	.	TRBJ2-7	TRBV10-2	CASSPLGKEQYF	TGCGCCAGCTCCCCCCTAGGGAAGGAGCAGTACTTC
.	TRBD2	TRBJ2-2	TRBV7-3	CASSQSGGDTGELFF	TGTGCCAGCAGCCAATCGGGGGGTGACACCGGGGAGCTGTTTTTT
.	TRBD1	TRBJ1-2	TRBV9	CASSATGVLDTYYGYTF	TGTGCCAGCAGCGCGACAGGGGTCCTCGATACCTACTATGGCTACACCTTC
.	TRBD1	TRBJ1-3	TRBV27	CASRGQGLSGNTIYF	TGTGCCAGCAGGGGACAGGGTCTCTCTGGAAACACCATATATTTT
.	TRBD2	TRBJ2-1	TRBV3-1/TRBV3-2	CASSHKGLAGGRISYNEQFF	TGTGCCAGCAGCCATAAGGGACTAGCGGGGGGCCGTATCTCCTACAATGAGCAGTTCTTC
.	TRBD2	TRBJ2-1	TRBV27	CASSLSRGVNEQFF	TGTGCCAGCAGTCTCTCTCGGGGGGTTAATGAGCAGTTCTTC
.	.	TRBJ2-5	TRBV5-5	CASSLWLGTQYF	TGTGCCAGCAGCTTATGGTTGGGGACCCAGTACTTC
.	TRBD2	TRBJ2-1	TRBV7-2	CASSLNLAGGQFF	TGTGCCAGCAGCTTAAATCTAGCGGGGGGGCAGTTCTTC
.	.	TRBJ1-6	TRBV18	CASSRGTYQTVNSPLHF	TGTGCCAGCTCAAGAGGGACATACCAAACCGTAAATTCACCCCTCCACTTT
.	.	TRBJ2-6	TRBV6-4	CASSDGSGANVLTF	TGTGCCAGCAGTGACGGCTCTGGGGCCAACGTCCTGACTTTC
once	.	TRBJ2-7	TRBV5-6	CASSFNHDRNEQYF	TGTGCCAGCAGCTTCAACCATGACAGGAACGAGCAGTACTTC
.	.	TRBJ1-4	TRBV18	CASSLWGATNEKLFF	TGTGCCAGCTCACTTTGGGGGGCAACTAATGAAAAACTGTTTTTT
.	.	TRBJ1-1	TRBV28	CASSPGSPGGTEAFF	TGTGCCAGCAGTCCTGGTTCCCCGGGGGGCACTGAAGCTTTCTTT
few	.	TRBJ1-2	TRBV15	CATSIGVTDYGYTF	TGTGCCACCAGCATTGGGGTTACGGACTATGGCTACACCTTC
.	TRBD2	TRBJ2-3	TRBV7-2	CASTPSSGGAGTQYF	TGTGCCAGCACCCCTTCTTCGGGGGGGGCAGGTACGCAGTATTTT
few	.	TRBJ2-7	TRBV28	CASSLRRASFYEQYF	TGTGCCAGCAGTTTACGGCGGGCCAGCTTCTACGAGCAGTACTTC
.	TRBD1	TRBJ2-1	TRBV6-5	CASSYSRGDSGFF	TGTGCCAGCAGTTACTCCCGAGGGGACAGTGGCTTCTTC
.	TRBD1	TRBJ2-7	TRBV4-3	CASSHGQGAYEQYF	TGCGCCAGCAGCCACGGACAGGGGGCCTACGAGCAGTACTTC
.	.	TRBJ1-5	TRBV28	CASLGGGVMKSNQPQHF	TGTGCCAGCCTAGGAGGGGGGGTAATGAAGAGCAATCAGCCCCAGCATTTT
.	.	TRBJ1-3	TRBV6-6	CASSSRTDLANTIYF	TGTGCCAGCAGCTCACGGACGGACCTTGCGAACACCATATATTTT
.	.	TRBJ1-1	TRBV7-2	CASSLQGGKTEAFF	TGTGCCAGCAGCTTACAGGGAGGAAAGACTGAAGCTTTCTTT